The rows below give T cell receptor beta chains drawn from one sample of a study of cytomegalovirus exposure and HLA in healthy donors. The assay was immunoSEQ multiplex PCR, and TCRdb's table has in-frame clones only and misses some. The sample consists of about 77,000 clones, roughly 80% of them appearing once. The sample consisted of PBMCs. The receptors come from a man aged 35 to 55 in good health and CMV-seronegative. Each CDR3 is given with its conserved first and last residue. The D gene is left open where the match is weak. A clone size is listed for some rows: how often the clone was seen (once, few, many), or a class if it is expanded.

V gene: TRBV30
clone size: .
J gene: TRBJ2-7
D gene: .
CDR3 protein: CAWSETPTVYEQYF
CDR3 DNA: TGTGCCTGGAGTGAAACCCCCACCGTTTACGAGCAGTACTTC

V gene: TRBV19
clone size: .
J gene: TRBJ1-5
D gene: .
CDR3 protein: CASSPEGRSNQPQHF
CDR3 DNA: TGTGCCAGTAGTCCCGAGGGCAGGAGCAATCAGCCCCAGCATTTT

V gene: TRBV19
clone size: .
J gene: TRBJ2-7
D gene: TRBD1
CDR3 protein: CASSIGTGTYEQYF
CDR3 DNA: TGTGCCAGTAGTATAGGGACAGGGACCTACGAGCAGTACTTC

V gene: TRBV5-4
clone size: .
J gene: TRBJ2-3
D gene: TRBD2
CDR3 protein: CASSGRATDTQYF
CDR3 DNA: TGTGCCAGTAGCGGGAGAGCCACAGATACGCAGTATTTT

V gene: TRBV27
clone size: once
J gene: TRBJ2-1
D gene: TRBD2
CDR3 protein: CASSTRLAGSSYNEQFF
CDR3 DNA: TGTGCCAGCAGTACCCGACTAGCGGGAAGCTCCTACAATGAGCAGTTCTTC

V gene: TRBV6-5
clone size: .
J gene: TRBJ1-1
D gene: TRBD1
CDR3 protein: CASTPFRGTEAFF
CDR3 DNA: TGTGCCAGCACGCCCTTCAGGGGGACTGAAGCTTTCTTT

V gene: TRBV2
clone size: once
J gene: TRBJ1-5
D gene: .
CDR3 protein: CASHRVRDQPQHF
CDR3 DNA: TGTGCCAGCCACAGGGTACGCGATCAGCCCCAGCATTTT

V gene: TRBV9
clone size: few
J gene: TRBJ1-1
D gene: .
CDR3 protein: CASSVLSGDTEAFF
CDR3 DNA: TGTGCCAGCAGCGTACTAAGCGGGGACACTGAAGCTTTCTTT

V gene: TRBV10-3
clone size: .
J gene: TRBJ2-1
D gene: TRBD2
CDR3 protein: CAIKGLAGSNEQFF
CDR3 DNA: TGTGCCATCAAGGGGCTAGCGGGCAGTAATGAGCAGTTCTTC

V gene: TRBV19
clone size: .
J gene: TRBJ2-2
D gene: TRBD2
CDR3 protein: CASSWLAGPNTGELFF
CDR3 DNA: TGTGCCAGTAGTTGGCTAGCGGGGCCGAACACCGGGGAGCTGTTTTTT

V gene: TRBV28
clone size: few
J gene: TRBJ1-4
D gene: TRBD1
CDR3 protein: CASSFWDRGDSTNEKLFF
CDR3 DNA: TGTGCCAGCAGCTTTTGGGACAGGGGGGATTCAACTAATGAAAAACTGTTTTTT

V gene: TRBV9
clone size: .
J gene: TRBJ1-3
D gene: .
CDR3 protein: CASSSGGGTFTGNTIYF
CDR3 DNA: TGTGCCAGCAGCTCGGGGGGAGGGACCTTCACTGGAAACACCATATATTTT

V gene: TRBV19
clone size: few
J gene: TRBJ1-5
D gene: .
CDR3 protein: CASSIPDRGNQPQHF
CDR3 DNA: TGTGCCAGTAGTATCCCGGACAGAGGCAATCAGCCCCAGCATTTT

V gene: TRBV9
clone size: .
J gene: TRBJ2-5
D gene: TRBD1
CDR3 protein: CASSSRDRGPQETQYF
CDR3 DNA: TGTGCCAGCAGCTCTCGGGACAGGGGGCCCCAAGAGACCCAGTACTTC

V gene: TRBV9
clone size: .
J gene: TRBJ1-2
D gene: TRBD1
CDR3 protein: CASSVRAGGNGNYGYTF
CDR3 DNA: TGTGCCAGCAGCGTCAGGGCAGGGGGGAACGGTAACTATGGCTACACCTTC

V gene: TRBV5-4
clone size: few
J gene: TRBJ2-1
D gene: TRBD2
CDR3 protein: CASSSGLVTVQFF
CDR3 DNA: TGTGCCAGCAGCTCGGGACTAGTAACGGTGCAGTTCTTC

V gene: TRBV5-1
clone size: .
J gene: TRBJ2-7
D gene: TRBD2
CDR3 protein: CASSPGLAGKYEQYF
CDR3 DNA: TGCGCCAGCAGCCCTGGACTAGCGGGAAAATACGAGCAGTACTTC

V gene: TRBV4-3
clone size: few
J gene: TRBJ1-2
D gene: TRBD1
CDR3 protein: CASSQEGATGGNYGYTF
CDR3 DNA: TGCGCCAGCAGCCAAGAAGGGGCGACAGGGGGAAACTATGGCTACACCTTC

V gene: TRBV2
clone size: .
J gene: TRBJ1-2
D gene: TRBD1
CDR3 protein: CASRRTGVNGYTF
CDR3 DNA: TGTGCCAGCAGGAGGACAGGGGTCAATGGCTACACCTTC

V gene: TRBV4-3
clone size: .
J gene: TRBJ2-1
D gene: TRBD1
CDR3 protein: CASSRRQGNEQFF
CDR3 DNA: TGCGCCAGCAGCCGCCGACAGGGGAATGAGCAGTTCTTC

V gene: TRBV5-6
clone size: .
J gene: TRBJ2-3
D gene: TRBD2
CDR3 protein: CASSGRLAGADTQYF
CDR3 DNA: TGTGCCAGCAGCGGACGACTAGCGGGAGCAGATACGCAGTATTTT

V gene: TRBV28
clone size: once
J gene: TRBJ1-1
D gene: .
CDR3 protein: CASTGGRNTEAFF
CDR3 DNA: TGTGCCAGCACCGGAGGGAGGAACACTGAAGCTTTCTTT

V gene: TRBV14
clone size: .
J gene: TRBJ2-6
D gene: TRBD2
CDR3 protein: CASSRGGSGANVLTF
CDR3 DNA: TGTGCCAGCAGCCGCGGGGGATCTGGGGCCAACGTCCTGACTTTC

V gene: TRBV28
clone size: few
J gene: TRBJ2-7
D gene: TRBD1
CDR3 protein: CASSLPGTAYEQYF
CDR3 DNA: TGTGCCAGCAGTCTCCCCGGGACAGCCTACGAGCAGTACTTC

V gene: TRBV28
clone size: .
J gene: TRBJ1-5
D gene: .
CDR3 protein: CASSNQAGGFSNQPQHF
CDR3 DNA: TGTGCCAGCAGCAACCAGGCGGGGGGGTTTAGCAATCAGCCCCAGCATTTT

V gene: TRBV30
clone size: few
J gene: TRBJ2-2
D gene: TRBD2
CDR3 protein: CAWRKSGNGELFF
CDR3 DNA: TGTGCCTGGAGGAAAAGCGGGAACGGGGAGCTGTTTTTT

V gene: TRBV9
clone size: .
J gene: TRBJ2-2
D gene: TRBD2
CDR3 protein: CASGLAGGNGELFF
CDR3 DNA: TGTGCCAGCGGACTAGCGGGAGGGAACGGGGAGCTGTTTTTT

V gene: TRBV7-9
clone size: .
J gene: TRBJ1-2
D gene: TRBD1
CDR3 protein: CASSRTGPQGYTF
CDR3 DNA: TGTGCCAGCAGCCGGACAGGCCCCCAAGGCTACACCTTC

V gene: TRBV7-2
clone size: .
J gene: TRBJ2-1
D gene: .
CDR3 protein: CASSSDRGTPGVNEQFF
CDR3 DNA: TGTGCCAGCAGCTCGGACCGGGGGACCCCGGGTGTAAATGAGCAGTTCTTC

V gene: TRBV5-1
clone size: .
J gene: TRBJ2-7
D gene: .
CDR3 protein: CASSLVLFPSYEQYF
CDR3 DNA: TGCGCCAGCAGCTTGGTTCTATTCCCCTCCTACGAGCAGTACTTC

V gene: TRBV29-1
clone size: .
J gene: TRBJ2-7
D gene: TRBD1
CDR3 protein: CSVRDSLYEQYF
CDR3 DNA: TGCAGCGTTAGGGACAGCCTCTACGAGCAGTACTTC

V gene: TRBV7-2
clone size: few
J gene: TRBJ2-1
D gene: TRBD2
CDR3 protein: CASSPGLAGSYNEQFF
CDR3 DNA: TGTGCCAGCAGCCCGGGACTAGCGGGATCCTACAATGAGCAGTTCTTC

V gene: TRBV7-2
clone size: .
J gene: TRBJ1-2
D gene: .
CDR3 protein: CASSLVRENGYTF
CDR3 DNA: TGTGCCAGCAGCTTAGTCAGGGAAAATGGCTACACCTTC

V gene: TRBV27
clone size: .
J gene: TRBJ2-3
D gene: TRBD2
CDR3 protein: CASSLTSGRTDTQYF
CDR3 DNA: TGTGCCAGCAGCCTGACTAGCGGTCGCACAGATACGCAGTATTTT

V gene: TRBV7-9
clone size: .
J gene: TRBJ2-6
D gene: .
CDR3 protein: CAAASGANVLTF
CDR3 DNA: TGTGCCGCCGCGTCTGGGGCCAACGTCCTGACTTTC

V gene: TRBV5-1
clone size: .
J gene: TRBJ2-1
D gene: .
CDR3 protein: CASSLVVGSVSYNEQFF
CDR3 DNA: TGCGCCAGCAGCTTGGTGGTCGGTAGCGTCTCCTACAATGAGCAGTTCTTC

V gene: TRBV5-1
clone size: once
J gene: TRBJ2-7
D gene: .
CDR3 protein: CASSIGLTREQYF
CDR3 DNA: TGCGCCAGCAGCATCGGACTGACGCGCGAGCAGTACTTC

V gene: TRBV11-2
clone size: .
J gene: TRBJ2-3
D gene: TRBD2
CDR3 protein: CASSKGLAGGKADTQYF
CDR3 DNA: TGTGCCAGCAGCAAGGGACTAGCGGGAGGGAAGGCAGATACGCAGTATTTT

V gene: TRBV28
clone size: .
J gene: TRBJ2-7
D gene: TRBD1
CDR3 protein: CASSFLKGQATYEQYF
CDR3 DNA: TGTGCCAGCAGTTTCTTAAAGGGACAGGCCACCTACGAGCAGTACTTC

V gene: TRBV6-6
clone size: once
J gene: TRBJ2-7
D gene: TRBD2
CDR3 protein: CASSTQGAGGTSEQYF
CDR3 DNA: TGTGCCAGCAGCACCCAGGGAGCGGGAGGAACAAGCGAGCAGTACTTC

V gene: TRBV5-1
clone size: .
J gene: TRBJ2-3
D gene: TRBD2
CDR3 protein: CASRGGSTDTQYF
CDR3 DNA: TGCGCCAGCAGGGGGGGGAGCACAGATACGCAGTATTTT

V gene: TRBV9
clone size: once
J gene: TRBJ1-1
D gene: TRBD1
CDR3 protein: CASSVGGTGSSEAFF
CDR3 DNA: TGTGCCAGCAGCGTAGGTGGGACAGGGTCCTCTGAAGCTTTCTTT

V gene: TRBV7-9
clone size: .
J gene: TRBJ2-1
D gene: TRBD2
CDR3 protein: CASSLGGTSGYLYNEQFF
CDR3 DNA: TGTGCCAGCAGCTTAGGAGGGACTAGCGGGTATCTCTACAATGAGCAGTTCTTC

V gene: TRBV4-3
clone size: few
J gene: TRBJ2-1
D gene: TRBD2
CDR3 protein: CASSQDERLANEQFF
CDR3 DNA: TGCGCCAGCAGCCAAGATGAGCGACTAGCCAATGAGCAGTTCTTC

V gene: TRBV9
clone size: .
J gene: TRBJ1-3
D gene: .
CDR3 protein: CASSVTGKGSPGNTIYF
CDR3 DNA: TGTGCCAGCAGCGTAACAGGGAAAGGTTCCCCTGGAAACACCATATATTTT

V gene: TRBV6-5
clone size: .
J gene: TRBJ2-7
D gene: TRBD1
CDR3 protein: CASSYFGTGHEQYF
CDR3 DNA: TGTGCCAGCAGTTACTTTGGGACAGGCCACGAGCAGTACTTC

V gene: TRBV28
clone size: .
J gene: TRBJ1-1
D gene: .
CDR3 protein: CASSLLGDTEAFF
CDR3 DNA: TGTGCCAGCAGTTTACTCGGTGACACTGAAGCTTTCTTT

V gene: TRBV7-2
clone size: .
J gene: TRBJ2-3
D gene: .
CDR3 protein: CASSLASTGRAPPEDTQYF
CDR3 DNA: TGTGCCAGCAGCTTAGCGAGTACAGGTCGGGCCCCTCCAGAGGATACGCAGTATTTT

V gene: TRBV6-5
clone size: once
J gene: TRBJ2-7
D gene: .
CDR3 protein: CATLATISYEQYF
CDR3 DNA: TGTGCCACCCTAGCGACGATCTCCTACGAGCAGTACTTC

V gene: TRBV10-3
clone size: .
J gene: TRBJ2-2
D gene: .
CDR3 protein: CAISEPGVGGAGELFF
CDR3 DNA: TGTGCCATCAGTGAGCCCGGGGTCGGAGGGGCCGGGGAGCTGTTTTTT

V gene: TRBV6-4
clone size: .
J gene: TRBJ2-3
D gene: TRBD2
CDR3 protein: CASSARGAGLDTQYF
CDR3 DNA: TGTGCCAGCAGTGCAAGGGGAGCGGGACTAGATACGCAGTATTTT

V gene: TRBV10-1
clone size: .
J gene: TRBJ1-1
D gene: TRBD1
CDR3 protein: CASSGTGLTEAFF
CDR3 DNA: TGCGCCAGCAGCGGGACAGGGTTGACTGAAGCTTTCTTT

V gene: TRBV9
clone size: .
J gene: TRBJ2-1
D gene: TRBD2
CDR3 protein: CASSGLAGGQGNEQFF
CDR3 DNA: TGTGCCAGCAGCGGACTAGCGGGAGGGCAGGGGAATGAGCAGTTCTTC

V gene: TRBV2
clone size: .
J gene: TRBJ2-7
D gene: .
CDR3 protein: CASRKQGLPSYEQYF
CDR3 DNA: TGTGCCAGCAGGAAGCAGGGCTTACCCTCCTACGAGCAGTACTTC

V gene: TRBV30
clone size: .
J gene: TRBJ2-3
D gene: .
CDR3 protein: CVWGSLTSTDTQYF
CDR3 DNA: TGTGTCTGGGGGTCCCTGACATCCACAGATACGCAGTATTTT

V gene: TRBV30
clone size: once
J gene: TRBJ2-2
D gene: .
CDR3 protein: CAWRTNTGELFF
CDR3 DNA: TGTGCCTGGAGAACTAACACCGGGGAGCTGTTTTTT

V gene: TRBV19
clone size: .
J gene: TRBJ1-2
D gene: .
CDR3 protein: CASSIRQSATSNYGYTF
CDR3 DNA: TGTGCCAGTAGTATTCGACAGTCAGCCACGTCTAACTATGGCTACACCTTC